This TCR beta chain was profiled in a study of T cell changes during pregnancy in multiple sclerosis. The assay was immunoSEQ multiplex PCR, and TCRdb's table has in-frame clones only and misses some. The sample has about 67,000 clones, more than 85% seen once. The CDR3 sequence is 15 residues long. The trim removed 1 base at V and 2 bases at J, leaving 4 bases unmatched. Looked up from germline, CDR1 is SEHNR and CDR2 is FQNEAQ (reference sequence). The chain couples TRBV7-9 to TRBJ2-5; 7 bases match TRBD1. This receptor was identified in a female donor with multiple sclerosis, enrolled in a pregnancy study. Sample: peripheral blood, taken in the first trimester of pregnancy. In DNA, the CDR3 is TGTGCCAGCAGCTTAGACAGGGGCGGTCAAGAGACCCAGTACTTC. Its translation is CASSLDRGGQETQYF.